The 20 T cell receptor beta chains below all came from one sample that was sequenced in a study of T cell responses to AZD1222 COVID-19 vaccine (dated by TCRdb to the early 2020s). The library relied on the immunoSEQ multiplex PCR assay. The table was pulled from immuneACCESS by TCRdb, which kept in-frame rearrangements only. Such tables lose some clones; where checked, under half of the loss comes from unresolved V genes, and the rest has no known cause. The sample has 150,000 or so clones on record, roughly 92% of them singletons. Jointly, the top ten make up approximately 1.4% of the sample. The time point label, as the study defines it: baseline before first vaccination. Material: peripheral blood, obtained on day 0 of AZD1222 vaccination. These TCRs come from an adult in good health.

The chain uses TRBV5-1 and TRBJ2-5; 8 nucleotides line up with TRBD2. Trimming cost V 1 base and J 5 bases; bases outside gene matches: 4. Per germline, CDR1 SGHRS and CDR2 YFSETQ. The CDR3 runs to 14 residues. DNA of the CDR3: TGCGCCAGCAGCTTGTCGGGGGGGCGGGAGACCCAGTACTTC. Its translation: CASSLSGGRETQYF.

The chain carries TRBV9 and TRBJ2-6; TRBD1 or TRBD2 may be the D gene (5 bases each). CDR3 length equals 18 residues. Germline V gives CDR1 SGDLS, CDR2 YYNGEE. V was shortened by 0 bases and J by 2 bases, with 15 bases between the two germline ends. The CDR3 sequence: CASSVAGPYATGANVLTF. The CDR3 bases are TGTGCCAGCAGCGTAGCGGGGCCGTATGCTACTGGGGCCAACGTCCTGACTTTC.

The chain uses TRBV19 and TRBJ2-1, with TRBD1 matching over 7 bases. CDR3 size: 14 residues. In germline, CDR1 is LNHDA, CDR2 SQIVND (reference sequence). Germline trimming cut 5 bases from V and 5 bases from J; bases unmatched to any gene: 6. The CDR3 nucleotides read TGTGCCAGTAGTGTTTGGGACAGCCACAATGAGCAGTTCTTC. Translating gives CASSVWDSHNEQFF.

This chain joins TRBV28 and TRBJ2-5; D might be TRBD2 (6 bases). Trimming took 1 base from V and 2 from J, leaving 11 bases between them. There are 15 residues in the CDR3. CDR1 MDHEN and CDR2 SYDVKM come from the germline V gene. In DNA form, the CDR3 reads TGTGCCAGCAGTTTATTAGCGGAGCTACAAGAGACCCAGTACTTC. Translated, it gives CASSLLAELQETQYF.

The chain combines TRBV19 with TRBJ2-1; no firm D call. The germline gives CDR1 LNHDA, CDR2 SQIVND (reference sequence). CDR3 length: 11 amino acids. V was cut by 5 bases and J by 3 bases, with 2 bases left in between. In DNA form, the CDR3 reads TGTGCCAGTAGTGACTACAATGAGCAGTTCTTC. Translated, it gives CASSDYNEQFF.

The genes are TRBV29-1 and TRBJ1-1; tentative D call: TRBD1 (5 bases). The ends were cut back, 4 bases at V and 5 bases at J, with 11 bases in the middle. Germline CDR1 is SQVTM and CDR2 is ANQGSEA. This CDR3 region has 12 residues. The CDR3: CSVGGTGTEAFF. CDR3 bases: TGCAGCGTTGGAGGGACGGGGACTGAAGCTTTCTTT.

The V gene is TRBV30, the J gene TRBJ1-2; D not certain. V was trimmed by 2 bases and J by 4 bases, leaving 5 bases between them. Germline values: CDR1 GTSNPN, CDR2 SVGIG (reference sequence). The CDR3 runs 11 residues. CDR3 sequence reads: CAWSPVYGYTF. In nucleotides, the CDR3 is TGTGCCTGGAGTCCAGTCTATGGCTACACCTTC.

V and J are TRBV4-3 and TRBJ1-5; D gene unclear. V was clipped by 0 bases and J by 4 bases, with 4 bases between them. CDR3 length: 13 amino acids. Per germline, CDR1 LGHNA and CDR2 YSLEER. The CDR3 DNA sequence: TGCGCCAGCAGCCAAGAGCAGAATCAGCCCCAGCATTTT. Amino acids: CASSQEQNQPQHF.

With respect to this clone: At the DNA level, this CDR3 is encoded by other sequences in the same sample as well. The V and J genes are TRBV11-2 and TRBJ2-7; D perhaps matches TRBD1 (5 bases). There are 13 residues in the CDR3. Looked up from germline, CDR1 is SGHAT and CDR2 is FQNNGV. V was cut by 5 bases and J by 3 bases, with 11 bases left in between. CDR3 residues: CASSPDSYYEQYF. CDR3 in DNA: TGTGCCAGCAGCCCTGACAGTTACTACGAGCAGTACTTC.

The rearrangement joins TRBV13 to TRBJ2-4; D call uncertain. Trimming shortened V by 0 bases and J by 0 bases, and 6 bases separated the two germline ends. The germline V gene has CDR1 PRHDT and CDR2 FYEKMQ (reference sequence). The CDR3 covers 15 residues. The CDR3 protein is CASSLGGLAKNIQYF. CDR3 nucleotides: TGTGCCAGCAGCTTAGGAGGGCTAGCCAAAAACATTCAGTACTTC.

The chain links TRBV10-3 to TRBJ2-1; 11 bases line up with TRBD2. The J segment lost 0 bases and the V segment lost 0 bases, leaving 7 bases of the junction unmatched. Germline CDR1 reads ENHRY; CDR2 reads SYGVKD. The CDR3 consists of 19 residues. The CDR3 DNA reads TGTGCCATCAGTGAGTCCTTAGCGGGGGGGCCGGGCTCCTACAATGAGCAGTTCTTC. Protein: CAISESLAGGPGSYNEQFF.

The rearrangement joins TRBV10-1 to TRBJ2-1; D is possibly TRBD1 or TRBD2 (5 bases each). The germline gives CDR1 WNHNN, CDR2 SYGVQD (reference sequence). The CDR3 consists of 18 residues. The ends were cut back, 6 bases at V and 0 bases at J, with 21 bases in the middle. The CDR3 DNA reads as TGCGCCAGCAGACCCTCGAAGATCCGGGACCCCTCCTACAATGAGCAGTTCTTC. As protein: CASRPSKIRDPSYNEQFF.

J is TRBJ2-7 and V is TRBV5-1, with 7 nucleotides matching TRBD1. Germline CDR1 is SGHRS and CDR2 is YFSETQ. Losses at the gene ends were 5 bases for V and 2 bases for J; bases not matched to a gene: 7. The CDR3 has 14 residues. CDR3 region: CASRRDSLAYEQYF. DNA for the CDR3: TGCGCCAGCAGACGGGACAGCTTGGCCTACGAGCAGTACTTC.

The J gene is TRBJ1-1, the V gene TRBV11-2, with a weak D call TRBD1 (5 bases). Germline CDR1 is SGHAT and CDR2 is FQNNGV. V dropped 8 bases and J dropped 1 base, with 17 bases sitting between them. This CDR3 contains 15 residues. CDR3 region: CASRSIRGANTEAFF. The DNA of the CDR3 is TGTGCCAGCCGGTCCATTAGGGGTGCGAACACTGAAGCTTTCTTT.

For the CDR3, the DNA is TGTGCCAGCAGCGGTTCACGGGACAGGGGGCAGTACTTC. Its protein product is CASSGSRDRGQYF. The rearrangement uses TRBV9 and TRBJ2-7; 10 bases fit TRBD1. V lost 3 bases and J lost 9; bases outside the gene matches: 6. Germline lookup yields CDR1 SGDLS and CDR2 YYNGEE. CDR3 length: 13 amino acids.

The CDR3 DNA sequence: TGTGCCATCTCAGTTGGTGCCTTGTCCTACAATGAGCAGTTCTTC. Its protein product is CAISVGALSYNEQFF. This chain joins TRBV10-3 and TRBJ2-1; the D is unclear. Germline-derived CDR1 and CDR2 are ENHRY and SYGVKD. This CDR3 has 15 amino acids. Trimming pared 8 bases from V and 1 base from J, leaving 15 bases between.

The chain links TRBV28 to TRBJ1-3; 8 bases match TRBD1. V was clipped by 8 bases and J by 2 bases; unmatched bases: 2. Germline V gives CDR1 MDHEN, CDR2 SYDVKM. This CDR3 has 13 amino acids. The CDR3 region has the DNA TGTGCCAGCCGCAGGGGGCCTGGAAACACCATATATTTT. It encodes CASRRGPGNTIYF.

The rearrangement uses TRBV7-2 and TRBJ1-1; 7 nucleotides match TRBD1. This CDR3 is 15 amino acids long. Germline V CDR1 and CDR2: SGHTA, FQGNSA. Unmatched junction bases numbered 5, after V lost 0 bases and J lost 4 bases. The CDR3 DNA follows: TGTGCCAGCAGCTTAGCGACAGGGTTGGGCACTGAAGCTTTCTTT. Residues: CASSLATGLGTEAFF.

This clone occurred a few times. The V call is TRBV4-2, the J call TRBJ1-2; 9 bases align to TRBD1. The CDR3 is 15 amino acids. Germline V gives CDR1 LGHNA, CDR2 YNFKEQ. V shed 4 bases and J 6 bases; nucleotides not matched to a gene: 9. In nucleotides, the CDR3 is TGTGCCAGCAGCCCCCCCCGGGACAGGGCCAATGGCTACACCTTC. It is translated as CASSPPRDRANGYTF.

The J gene is TRBJ2-3, the V gene TRBV5-1, with 9 bases that match TRBD2. CDR3 size: 17 residues. Trimming removed 3 bases from V and 3 bases from J; junction bases left unmatched: 11. CDR1 is SGHRS and CDR2 is YFSETQ in the germline V gene. CDR3 DNA: TGCGCCAGCAGCTCAGGCGTAGCGGGAGCAGGGACAGATACGCAGTATTTT. This sequence encodes CASSSGVAGAGTDTQYF.